These 31 T cell receptor beta chains originate from one sample sequenced in a study of T cell responses to AZD1222 COVID-19 vaccine. Some clones are missing from TCRdb's copy, which holds only in-frame ones; the method was immunoSEQ multiplex PCR. The sample includes more than 150,000 clones, over 90% of them seen just once. The source material was peripheral blood, sampled 28 days after the second AZD1222 dose. These receptors all come from an adult who received the AZD1222 COVID-19 vaccine.

The chain has TRBV5-6 and TRBJ2-2; 9 bases are a match to TRBD2. J was trimmed by 4 bases and V by 5 bases; bases with no gene match: 15. The germline V gene encodes CDR1 SGHDT and CDR2 YYEEEE. There are 18 residues in the CDR3. CDR3 nucleotides: TGTGCCAGCAGACTTGGTATTGCGGGAGGGAGTCGCACCGGGGAGCTGTTTTTT. Translated: CASRLGIAGGSRTGELFF.

This clone was detected only a few times. The rearrangement uses TRBV2 and TRBJ2-7; the D is unclear. The V and J ends lost 4 bases and 7 bases respectively, with 5 bases between them. The CDR3 runs 10 residues. From germline, CDR1 is SNHLY and CDR2 FYNNEI. Here the CDR3 reads CASSVWEQYF. The CDR3 DNA reads as TGTGCCAGCAGTGTGTGGGAGCAGTACTTC.

The sample holds one count of this clone. This chain uses TRBV15 with TRBJ2-3; 9 nucleotides line up with TRBD1. CDR1 is LNHNV, CDR2 YYDKDF, per germline (reference sequence). With V trimmed by 3 bases and J by 7 bases, 14 bases remained unmatched. The CDR3 sequence is 17 residues long. The DNA of the CDR3 is TGTGCCACCAGCAGTCTCGCCTCCGGGACAGGGAGTTATACGCAGTATTTT. It encodes CATSSLASGTGSYTQYF.

The chain employs TRBV7-2 and TRBJ1-1, with 9 positions matching TRBD1. V shed 5 bases and J 4 bases; nucleotides not matched to a gene: 5. The CDR3 is 14 amino acids. Germline CDR1 SGHTA, CDR2 FQGNSA. CDR3 coding DNA: TGTGCCAGCAGCCGGACAGGGGTTAGCACTGAAGCTTTCTTT. It yields the protein CASSRTGVSTEAFF.

This clone has just one count. The rearrangement links TRBV2 to TRBJ1-5; 8 bases are a match to TRBD1. The CDR3 sequence is 15 residues long. Germline values: CDR1 SNHLY, CDR2 FYNNEI. With V trimmed by 8 bases and J by 1 base, 7 bases remained unmatched. CDR3: CASQPDRVSNQPQHF. The CDR3 DNA follows: TGTGCCAGCCAACCGGACAGGGTCAGCAATCAGCCCCAGCATTTT.

This clone was seen only once. The rearrangement joins TRBV4-1 to TRBJ2-1; D gene uncertain. Germline CDR1 MGHRA, CDR2 YSYEKL. The CDR3 consists of 14 residues. The V gene lost 0 bases and the J gene lost 4 bases, with 7 bases spanning the gap. CDR3 sequence: CASSQDLGYNEQFF. In nucleotides, the CDR3 is TGCGCCAGCAGCCAAGATCTCGGGTACAATGAGCAGTTCTTC.

V usage is TRBV9 and J usage is TRBJ2-2; a weak D match, TRBD2 (5 bases). This CDR3 has 16 residues. The ends were cut back, 0 bases at V and 1 base at J, with 10 bases in the middle. Germline lookup yields CDR1 SGDLS and CDR2 YYNGEE. The DNA for the CDR3 is TGTGCCAGCAGCGTAGGGGTCGGGATGAACACCGGGGAGCTGTTTTTT. Protein sequence: CASSVGVGMNTGELFF.

The chain joins TRBV11-2 to TRBJ1-2; D perhaps matches TRBD1 (6 bases). Between the trimmed V and J ends, which lost 5 bases and 8 bases, there was a span of 21 bases. Looked up from germline, CDR1 is SGHAT and CDR2 is FQNNGV. This CDR3 has 15 residues. This chain's CDR3 is CASSLNRVRGRGYTF. The CDR3 region has the DNA TGTGCCAGCAGCCTAAACAGGGTCCGGGGAAGGGGCTACACCTTC. Supplemented by reference TRBV11-2 and TRBJ1-2, the full variable domain reads EAGVAQSPRYKIIEKRQSVAFWCNPISGHATLYWYQQILGQGPKLLIQFQNNGVVDDSQLPKDRFSAERLKGVDSTLKIQPAKLEDSAVYLCASSLNRVRGRGYTFGSGTRLTVV.

The V gene is TRBV4-2, the J gene TRBJ2-7; D is unresolved. V was shortened by 0 bases and J by 6 bases, with 15 bases between the two germline ends. This CDR3 has 15 residues. Germline V gene lookup returns CDR1 LGHNA and CDR2 YNFKEQ. The CDR3 is CASSQEKGNEAEQYF. CDR3 sequence (DNA): TGTGCCAGCAGCCAAGAAAAGGGAAATGAGGCCGAGCAGTACTTC.

CDR3 region: CASGTSEQYF. CDR3 sequence (DNA): TGTGCCAGTGGTACTAGCGAGCAGTACTTC. The V gene is TRBV19, the J gene TRBJ2-7, with TRBD2 as a possible D gene (5 bases). Trimming stripped 8 bases from V and 6 bases from J, with 8 bases between. There are 10 residues in the CDR3. CDR1 and CDR2 (germline): LNHDA, SQIVND (reference sequence).

V and J are TRBV9 and TRBJ2-7; 12 nucleotides agree with TRBD2. The CDR3 extends over 15 amino acids. V shed 3 bases and J 3 bases; nucleotides not matched to a gene: 4. The germline CDR1 and CDR2 sequences are SGDLS and YYNGEE. The CDR3 sequence: CASSAGLAGIYEQYF. The DNA of the CDR3 is TGTGCCAGCAGCGCCGGACTAGCGGGAATCTACGAGCAGTACTTC.

The chain is built from TRBV18 and TRBJ1-4; D not certain. The ends were cut back, 1 base at V and 8 bases at J, with 17 bases in the middle. The CDR3 sequence is 16 residues long. The V gene's germline CDR1 is KGHSH and CDR2 LQKENI. Here the CDR3 reads CASSPQGAGNSEKLFF. The CDR3 DNA follows: TGTGCCAGCTCACCACAGGGTGCGGGTAATTCAGAAAAACTGTTTTTT.

This chain uses TRBV27 with TRBJ1-4; D perhaps matches TRBD1 (5 bases). This CDR3 region has 14 residues. Germline V CDR1 and CDR2: MNHEY, SMNVEV (reference sequence). Trimming took 3 bases from V and 3 from J, leaving 8 bases between them. The CDR3 here is CASSFWGPNEKLFF. The DNA of the CDR3 is TGTGCCAGCAGTTTCTGGGGACCTAATGAAAAACTGTTTTTT.

The gene calls are TRBV4-3 and TRBJ2-3, with unresolved D. The CDR3 sequence is 14 residues long. Germline loops: CDR1 LGHNA, CDR2 YSLEER. V lost 0 bases, J lost 9 bases, and 13 bases lay in between. The CDR3 DNA reads TGCGCCAGCAGCCAAGAGACTCTCGGTGGCACGCAGTATTTT. It specifies CASSQETLGGTQYF.

J is TRBJ1-5 and V is TRBV4-1; 8 bases are shared with TRBD1. The germline V gene encodes CDR1 MGHRA and CDR2 YSYEKL. The V and J ends lost 0 bases and 4 bases, in that order; junction bases with no gene match: 5. This CDR3 spans 16 amino acids. CDR3 sequence reads: CASSQEGTGPNQPQHF. CDR3 DNA sequence: TGCGCCAGCAGCCAAGAGGGGACAGGACCTAATCAGCCCCAGCATTTT.

The chain recombines TRBV14 with TRBJ2-7, with 7 bases that match TRBD2. Trimming removed 1 base from V and 3 bases from J; junction bases left unmatched: 9. CDR1 and CDR2 from the germline V gene are SGHDN and FVKESK. This CDR3 contains 16 residues. Written as DNA, the CDR3 is TGTGCCAGCAGCCAAGGGGAATGGGGGGGATACTACGAGCAGTACTTC. It encodes CASSQGEWGGYYEQYF.

The rearrangement joins TRBV5-1 to TRBJ2-1; 9 bases agree with TRBD2. The trim removed 1 base at V and 10 bases at J, leaving 15 bases unmatched. Germline loops: CDR1 SGHRS, CDR2 YFSETQ. The CDR3 totals 17 residues. CDR3 coding DNA: TGCGCCAGCAGCTTGAAGATTTTGACTAGCGGAGCTGGGGAGCAGTTCTTC. Protein sequence: CASSLKILTSGAGEQFF.

V and J are TRBV24-1 and TRBJ2-1; D ambiguous. The CDR3 sequence is 12 residues long. V lost 1 base to trimming and J lost 6 bases, with 3 bases between them. Germline CDR1 KGHDR, CDR2 SFDVKD. The CDR3 protein is CATSDFGNEQFF. As DNA, the CDR3 is TGTGCCACCAGTGATTTCGGCAATGAGCAGTTCTTC.

CDR3 loop: CASILAGTSVYNEQFF. The CDR3 coding sequence is TGTGCCAGCATCCTCGCCGGGACTAGCGTTTACAATGAGCAGTTCTTC. This chain connects TRBV28 to TRBJ2-1; 10 bases match TRBD2. This CDR3 spans 16 amino acids. Per germline, CDR1 MDHEN and CDR2 SYDVKM. V trimming: 7 bases; J trimming: 4 bases; junction bases outside the gene matches: 10.

The rearrangement links TRBV4-2 to TRBJ1-1; D is possibly TRBD1 (6 bases). The CDR3 runs to 14 residues. Germline V gives CDR1 LGHNA, CDR2 YNFKEQ. Between the trimmed V and J ends, which lost 1 base and 7 bases, there was a span of 13 bases. The CDR3 here is CASSQGGAGVEAFF. The DNA for the CDR3 is TGTGCCAGCAGCCAAGGAGGGGCAGGGGTTGAAGCTTTCTTT.

CDR3 nucleotide sequence: TGTGCCAGCAGTTACCCACAGGGGGTCTACCAGTACTTC. As protein: CASSYPQGVYQYF. The chain recombines TRBV6-5 with TRBJ2-5, with 8 positions matching TRBD1. V lost 2 bases to trimming and J lost 10 bases; unmatched junction nucleotides: 6. Germline V gene data show CDR1 as MNHEY and CDR2 as SVGAGI. The length of the CDR3 is 13 residues.

The chain uses TRBV3-1 (or the pseudogene TRBV3-2) and TRBJ2-3; D gene unclear. V was clipped by 0 bases and J by 4 bases, with 23 bases between them. CDR1 and CDR2 (germline): LGHDT, YNNKEL (reference sequence). The CDR3 totals 19 residues. CDR3 sequence (DNA): TGTGCCAGCAGCCAAGATCCAGTTCGTGGAGCATCGAGACCAGATACGCAGTATTTT. Translating gives CASSQDPVRGASRPDTQYF.

The V call is TRBV24-1, the J call TRBJ2-5; 7 positions match TRBD2. After removal of 1 base from V and 5 bases from J, the junction contained 6 bases not matched to a gene. Germline values: CDR1 KGHDR, CDR2 SFDVKD. The CDR3 has 15 residues. The CDR3 sequence is CATSDFWEGRETQYF. The CDR3 nucleotides read TGTGCCACCAGTGATTTTTGGGAGGGGCGGGAGACCCAGTACTTC.

This clone is a singleton in its sample. The CDR3 DNA reads as TGTGCCAGCAGTGGCCCCGGAGGGACTAGCGTTGAGGGGACCCAGTACTTC. This gives the protein CASSGPGGTSVEGTQYF. The chain joins TRBV2 to TRBJ2-5, with TRBD2 matching 10 bases. In germline, CDR1 is SNHLY, CDR2 FYNNEI. The CDR3 loop spans 17 amino acids. The V segment lost 4 bases and the J segment 7 bases; nucleotides outside the gene matches: 15.

This clone was seen a single time. This chain links TRBV7-9 with TRBJ1-6; unclear D gene. Trimming took off 1 base at V and 3 bases at J, with 7 bases between the two ends. The CDR3 runs to 15 residues. Germline V gives CDR1 SEHNR, CDR2 FQNEAQ (reference sequence). Written as DNA, the CDR3 is TGTGCCAGCAGCTTAGACATGAACTATAATTCACCCCTCCACTTT. This codes for CASSLDMNYNSPLHF.

The chain uses TRBV7-5 and TRBJ2-1; the table names TRBD2, a call not compared with the DNA. TRBV7-5 is labeled a pseudogene. There are 16 residues in the CDR3. CDR3 nucleotide sequence: TGTGCCAGAAGCATCGAACGGGACGGACTATCGGGTGAGCAGTTCTTC. As protein: CARSIERDGLSGEQFF.

The chain links TRBV6-5 to TRBJ1-1, with no clear D. The CDR3 sequence is 12 residues long. V was clipped by 4 bases and J by 8 bases, with 11 bases between them. Germline V gives CDR1 MNHEY, CDR2 SVGAGI. The CDR3 sequence is CASSFRGGEAFF. For the CDR3, the DNA is TGTGCCAGCAGTTTCCGGGGAGGAGAAGCTTTCTTT.

The chain carries TRBV7-8 and TRBJ2-1, with 13 bases fitting TRBD2. Losses at the gene ends were 5 bases for V and 9 bases for J; bases not matched to a gene: 10. This CDR3 region has 16 residues. CDR1 is SGHVS and CDR2 is FQNEAQ in the germline V gene. The CDR3 protein is CASSATSGGAGGEQFF. The CDR3 bases are TGTGCCAGCAGCGCCACTAGCGGGGGGGCCGGGGGTGAGCAGTTCTTC.

This clone was seen a single time. The chain couples TRBV4-1 to TRBJ1-5; TRBD1 aligns across 7 bases. The V and J ends lost 3 bases and 6 bases, in that order; junction bases with no gene match: 5. The CDR3 length is 14 residues. The V gene's germline CDR1 is MGHRA and CDR2 YSYEKL. CDR3 residues: CASSHIGGRQPQHF. The CDR3 DNA follows: TGCGCCAGCAGCCATATAGGGGGCCGTCAGCCCCAGCATTTT.

The chain joins TRBV21-1 to TRBJ2-5. TRBV21-1 corresponds to a pseudogene. There are 18 residues in the CDR3. The CDR3 bases are TGTGCCAGCAGCCCCAGACGGAGAGGGGGCGGGGGAGAAGAGACCCAGTACTTC. As protein: CASSPRRRGGGGEETQYF.

This clone showed up just a few times. The chain links TRBV27 to TRBJ2-7; TRBD1 matches at 9 bases. Losses at the gene ends were 8 bases for V and 2 bases for J; bases not matched to a gene: 13. The CDR3 sequence is 16 residues long. Germline-derived CDR1 and CDR2 are MNHEY and SMNVEV (reference sequence). The CDR3 protein is CASRPGTGIDAYEQYF. In DNA form, the CDR3 reads TGTGCCAGCCGACCCGGGACAGGGATCGACGCCTACGAGCAGTACTTC.